The clone carrying this TCR beta chain appeared a few times. Its specificity is unknown. This specimen comes from a study of identical twins. Notes on the study in general: Zero-insertion findings could be partly confounded by invariant cells (MAIT and iNKT cells).

Via MiXCR, TCRdb re-called the 5' RACE reads, giving one row per CDR3 protein. The top ten clones hold about 0.27% of a sample with around 1.7 million distinct CDR3 sequences, less than 35% of them seen once. Looked up from germline, CDR1 is MGHRA and CDR2 is YSYEKL. The V segment lost 4 bases and the J segment 4 bases; nucleotides outside the gene matches: 8. The CDR3 length is 16 residues. The origin of this receptor is a newborn girl in good health. This chain links TRBV4-1 with TRBJ2-1, with TRBD1 matching 9 bases. Input material: cord blood. The CDR3 sequence is CASSPPGTGIYNEQFF. The DNA of the CDR3 is TGCGCCAGCAGCCCTCCCGGGACAGGGATTTACAATGAGCAGTTCTTC.